This TCR beta chain was sequenced for a study of somatic mutations in cytotoxic T cells in rheumatoid arthritis. At the level of the study: Certain T-cell populations stained with V beta antibodies were FACS-sorted to nearly 100% purity, and V beta1+ cells were TCRB-sequenced.

Trimming removed 3 bases from V and 7 bases from J; junction bases left unmatched: 6. The CDR3 has 16 amino acids. In germline, CDR1 is LNHNV, CDR2 YYDKDF (reference sequence). Women made up approximately 60% of the healthy controls, who were blood donors with a median age of roughly 59 years (range about 21-70). The investigators isolated CD4+ and CD8+ cells by positive magnetic bead selection and checked their purity by flow cytometry. Clones were sequenced by immunoSEQ multiplex PCR, and TCRdb holds only the in-frame ones, with some missing. There are 15,000 to 20,000 clones in the sample; around 79% occur only once, and over 9.5% lies in the top ten.

The sequenced material came from CD8+ T cells sorted from blood. The receptor comes from a woman aged 45-60 years in good health. The gene calls are TRBV15 and TRBJ2-2; 12 bases agree with TRBD1. This chain's CDR3 is CATSSRDRGLGGELFF. CDR3 sequence (DNA): TGTGCCACCAGCAGCCGGGACAGGGGGCTCGGCGGGGAGCTGTTTTTT.